A single sample gave rise to the 18 T cell receptor beta chains below, sequenced in a study of blood T cell repertoires in COVID-19. Assay used: immunoSEQ multiplex PCR; TCRdb lists only in-frame clones, some missing. Of fewer than 80,000 clones listed, around nine tenths are singletons. Sequenced material: peripheral blood. The receptors stem from a woman of 80 years or more with active or convalescent COVID-19.

This clone was counted a single time. The V gene is TRBV6-5, the J gene TRBJ1-4; 11 positions match TRBD1. CDR1 and CDR2 from the germline V gene are MNHEY and SVGAGI. V was pared by 2 bases and J by 2 bases, with 1 base of the junction left unmatched. The CDR3 runs to 16 residues. CDR3 nucleotide sequence: TGTGCCAGCAGTTACGGGACAGGGGGGACTAATGAAAAACTGTTTTTT. Its protein product is CASSYGTGGTNEKLFF.

The chain links TRBV7-9 to TRBJ1-1; 7 bases align to TRBD1. The CDR3 loop spans 17 amino acids. The V gene end was trimmed by 0 bases and the J gene end by 3 bases; junction bases not matched to a gene: 10. Germline V gives CDR1 SEHNR, CDR2 FQNEAQ (reference sequence). The chain's CDR3 is CASSLAANRGGYTEAFF. The CDR3 DNA reads as TGTGCCAGCAGCTTAGCTGCGAACAGGGGAGGTTACACTGAAGCTTTCTTT.

This clone was recorded once. The rearrangement joins TRBV5-3 to TRBJ2-1; 8 nucleotides agree with TRBD1. TRBV5-3 is an ORF; its function is uncertain. This CDR3 is 15 amino acids long. The trim removed 1 base at V and 6 bases at J, leaving 6 bases unmatched. The CDR3 is CARSLRRQGTNEQFF. The CDR3 DNA sequence: TGTGCCAGAAGCTTGAGGAGACAGGGGACCAATGAGCAGTTCTTC.

This rearrangement joins TRBV2 to TRBJ1-5; TRBD1 matches 7 bases. The CDR3 spans 13 residues. Germline trimming cut 7 bases from V and 5 bases from J; bases unmatched to any gene: 5. In germline, CDR1 is SNHLY, CDR2 FYNNEI. The CDR3 DNA sequence: TGTGCCAGCAAAGACAGGGACTATCAGCCCCAGCATTTT. Its translation: CASKDRDYQPQHF.

V gene TRBV9 combines with J gene TRBJ2-1, with 8 bases identical to TRBD1. Germline V gene sequence: CDR1 SGDLS, CDR2 YYNGEE. V was clipped by 0 bases and J by 4 bases; unmatched bases: 3. The CDR3 spans 15 residues. The CDR3 DNA follows: TGTGCCAGCAGCGTAGTCGGGACAGGTTACAATGAGCAGTTCTTC. Translated: CASSVVGTGYNEQFF.

The chain uses TRBV27 and TRBJ1-1; a weak D match, TRBD1 (6 bases). This CDR3 is 14 amino acids long. The V end lost 10 bases, the J end lost 6 bases, and 21 bases lay between the germline ends. Germline V gives CDR1 MNHEY, CDR2 SMNVEV (reference sequence). CDR3 residues: CATGTGRGGPEAFF. The CDR3 region has the DNA TGTGCCACCGGGACGGGAAGGGGGGGCCCTGAAGCTTTCTTT.

V gene TRBV29-1 combines with J gene TRBJ2-7; D unresolved. V lost 2 bases and J 2 bases, leaving 7 bases between the germline ends. The CDR3 covers 12 residues. Germline loops: CDR1 SQVTM, CDR2 ANQGSEA. The DNA of the CDR3 is TGCAGCGTTGAAACTGAGACCTACGAGCAGTACTTC. This codes for CSVETETYEQYF.

This clone was seen only once. This chain joins TRBV19 and TRBJ1-1; the D gene is possibly TRBD1 (5 bases). CDR1 and CDR2 (germline): LNHDA, SQIVND (reference sequence). This CDR3 has 14 amino acids. Trimming shortened V by 5 bases and J by 1 base, and 11 bases separated the two germline ends. The CDR3 DNA reads TGTGCCAGTAGTCCGGTAGACAGGAACACTGAAGCTTTCTTT. Its translation is CASSPVDRNTEAFF.

The chain has TRBV19 and TRBJ1-1; the match to TRBD1 covers 9 bases. Germline-derived CDR1 and CDR2 are LNHDA and SQIVND (reference sequence). V trimming: 7 bases; J trimming: 4 bases; junction bases outside the gene matches: 1. The CDR3 covers 12 residues. CDR3 nucleotides: TGTGCCAGTACGACAGGGGGCACTGAAGCTTTCTTT. Encoded protein: CASTTGGTEAFF. Full variable domain (rest looked up from reference TRBV19 and TRBJ1-1): DGGITQSPKYLFRKEGQNVTLSCEQNLNHDAMYWYRQDPGQGLRLIYYSQIVNDFQKGDIAEGYSVSREKKESFPLTVTSAQKNPTAFYLCASTTGGTEAFFGQGTRLTVV.

This clone was detected only once. The J gene is TRBJ2-1, the V gene TRBV18; D is perhaps TRBD1 (5 bases). This CDR3 comprises 13 residues. Germline V gene sequence: CDR1 KGHSH, CDR2 LQKENI. The germline V and J ends were trimmed by 5 bases and 9 bases, with 14 bases remaining between them. CDR3 region: CASSVDSSREQFF. The CDR3 coding sequence is TGTGCCAGCTCAGTCGACAGTAGCCGTGAGCAGTTCTTC.

The V gene is TRBV7-2, the J gene TRBJ2-5; D may be TRBD2 (7 bases). The CDR3 is 15 residues long. In germline, CDR1 is SGHTA, CDR2 FQGNSA. Trimming cost V 3 bases and J 4 bases, with 15 bases left between them. CDR3 sequence reads: CASSFGGGGGETQYF. As DNA, the CDR3 is TGTGCCAGCAGCTTTGGCGGGGGAGGGGGAGAGACCCAGTACTTC.

V usage is TRBV5-1 and J usage is TRBJ2-5, with 10 bases that match TRBD1. CDR1 is SGHRS, CDR2 YFSETQ, per germline. Trimming cost V 5 bases and J 5 bases; bases outside gene matches: 6. This CDR3 has 14 residues. CDR3 nucleotides: TGCGCCAGCAGGACTGGGACAGGGGATGAGACCCAGTACTTC. It codes for CASRTGTGDETQYF.

The chain joins TRBV7-9 to TRBJ1-6, with a tentative D call TRBD1 (6 bases). CDR3 length: 14 amino acids. V dropped 5 bases and J dropped 7 bases, with 12 bases sitting between them. Germline V gene data show CDR1 as SEHNR and CDR2 as FQNEAQ (reference sequence). The CDR3 region is CASSHRVDNSPLHF. The CDR3 nucleotides read TGTGCCAGCAGCCACAGGGTGGACAATTCACCCCTCCACTTT.

The chain is built from TRBV4-2 and TRBJ2-7; the match to TRBD2 covers 9 bases. The CDR3 runs to 18 residues. Germline assignment: CDR1 LGHNA and CDR2 YNFKEQ. Trimming cost V 0 bases and J 2 bases; bases outside gene matches: 11. The CDR3 DNA is TGTGCCAGCAGCCAAGACAGCGGGGGGACAGAGAGAACCTACGAGCAGTACTTC. It specifies CASSQDSGGTERTYEQYF.

This clone was observed a single time. The gene calls are TRBV11-2 and TRBJ1-1, with D possibly matching TRBD1 (6 bases). This CDR3 comprises 13 residues. The V and J ends lost 5 bases and 3 bases respectively, with 10 bases between them. Per the germline V gene, CDR1 is SGHAT and CDR2 is FQNNGV. CDR3 sequence (DNA): TGTGCCAGCAGCCCGTACAGGGACACTGAAGCTTTCTTT. Protein: CASSPYRDTEAFF.

CDR3 amino acids: CAISESTGGAFF. The CDR3 DNA reads as TGTGCCATCAGTGAGTCGACAGGGGGAGCTTTCTTT. This rearrangement joins TRBV10-3 to TRBJ1-1, with 9 bases aligning to TRBD1. Germline trimming cut 0 bases from V and 10 bases from J; bases unmatched to any gene: 0. This CDR3 spans 12 amino acids. Germline CDR1 and CDR2: ENHRY and SYGVKD.

This chain connects TRBV13 to TRBJ1-1; tentatively, D is TRBD1 (6 bases). Trimming removed 0 bases at V and 1 base at J, with 6 bases between. Germline V gene sequence: CDR1 PRHDT, CDR2 FYEKMQ (reference sequence). The CDR3 covers 14 residues. Written as DNA, the CDR3 is TGTGCCAGCAGCTTAGGGGGACAGAACACTGAAGCTTTCTTT. As protein: CASSLGGQNTEAFF.

V gene TRBV6-2 or TRBV6-3 combines with J gene TRBJ2-1; D perhaps matches TRBD1 (5 bases). Germline V gene sequence: CDR1 MNHEY, CDR2 SVGEGT. The CDR3 extends over 12 amino acids. Trimming cost V 2 bases and J 10 bases, with 9 bases left between them. CDR3 sequence (DNA): TGTGCCAGCAGTTACGACAGTTTAGAGCAGTTCTTC. It specifies CASSYDSLEQFF.